Listed here are 16 T cell receptor beta chains from one sample, sequenced in a study of T cells in Graves' hyperthyroidism and ophthalmopathy. TCR beta CDR3 regions were amplified from RNA. The HTBI set primed first-round TCR CDR3 RT-PCR. TCRdb redid the calling of the multiplex PCR reads with MiXCR, one entry per CDR3 protein. The sample comprises roughly 800,000 distinct CDR3 sequences, over 35% of which are singletons, and approximately 8.7% rests with the top ten. The sequenced sample was blood. These receptors were collected from a man in his late teens or twenties with Graves' hyperthyroidism.

This clonotype was detected only a few times. The V and J genes are TRBV4-1 and TRBJ2-7, with 9 bases fitting TRBD1. This CDR3 region has 15 residues. J gave up 5 bases and V 0 bases, and 5 bases lay outside the gene matches. CDR1 MGHRA and CDR2 YSYEKL come from the germline V gene. CDR3 amino acids: CASSQERTGVNEQYF. The DNA of the CDR3 is TGCGCCAGCAGCCAAGAACGGACAGGGGTCAACGAGCAGTACTTC.

The sample holds a few counts of this clonotype. J is TRBJ1-5 and V is TRBV20-1; D is possibly TRBD1 (5 bases). Trimming took 4 bases from V and 7 from J, leaving 20 bases between them. Germline loops: CDR1 DFQATT, CDR2 SNEGSKA (reference sequence). CDR3 length equals 15 residues. The CDR3 reads CSATWTGGSGQPQHF. The DNA for the CDR3 is TGCAGTGCTACCTGGACCGGGGGATCCGGGCAGCCCCAGCATTTT.

This chain joins TRBV20-1 and TRBJ1-5; D is undetermined. The V and J ends lost 6 bases and 12 bases respectively, with 15 bases between them. In germline, CDR1 is DFQATT, CDR2 SNEGSKA (reference sequence). This CDR3 has 11 residues. The CDR3 spells CSAWGGPNQHF. The CDR3 nucleotides are TGCAGTGCCTGGGGAGGACCCAACCAGCATTTT.

As for this clonotype: A read error may account for a junction end that differs from germline. J is TRBJ1-5 and V is TRBV5-1; D possibly corresponds to TRBD1 (6 bases). Germline V gene lookup returns CDR1 SGHRS and CDR2 YFSETQ. This CDR3 has 16 residues. CDR3 nucleotides: TGTGCCAGCAGCCCCCGGAACGGGGGAGGGGGTCAGCCCCAGCATTTT. Its protein is CASSPRNGGGGQPQHF.

There are a few counts of this clonotype. This chain connects TRBV7-2 to TRBJ2-5, with 12 bases that match TRBD2. CDR3 length equals 15 residues. The trim removed 5 bases at V and 2 bases at J, leaving 3 bases unmatched. Germline-derived CDR1 and CDR2 are SGHTA and FQGNSA. The CDR3 protein is CASSTSGGIQETQYF. The DNA for the CDR3 is TGTGCCAGCAGCACTAGCGGGGGGATACAAGAGACCCAGTACTTC.

Concerning this clonotype itself: The junction does not match germline at one end; this may be a read error. The chain employs TRBV2 and TRBJ2-2, with unresolved D. CDR1 SNHLY and CDR2 FYNNEI come from the germline V gene. This CDR3 comprises 11 residues. Here the CDR3 reads CASLVTAELFF. The CDR3 DNA follows: TGTGCCAGCCTTGTGACCGCGGAGCTGTTTTTT. Looking up the rest from reference TRBV2 and TRBJ2-2 gives the full variable domain: EPEVTQTPSHQVTQMGQEVILRCVPISNHLYFYWYRQILGQKVEFLVSFYNNEISEKSEIFDDQFSVERPDGSNFTLKIRSTKLEDSAMYFCASLVTAELFFGEGSRLTVL.

V is TRBV7-2 and J is TRBJ2-3, with a tentative D call TRBD1 (5 bases). The CDR3 consists of 15 residues. The ends were cut back, 1 base at V and 6 bases at J, with 14 bases in the middle. The germline CDR1 and CDR2 sequences are SGHTA and FQGNSA. The CDR3 loop is CASSLESRVGDTQYF. The DNA of the CDR3 is TGTGCCAGCAGCTTAGAGTCCAGGGTAGGCGATACGCAGTATTTT.

In its sample, this clonotype was seen many times. The V call is TRBV10-3, the J call TRBJ1-2; D gene ambiguous. There are 16 residues in the CDR3. Trimming pared 7 bases from V and 0 bases from J, leaving 18 bases between. The germline V gene encodes CDR1 ENHRY and CDR2 SYGVKD. For the CDR3, the DNA is TGTGCCATCACCTCAAGAGAACAGTTAGCTAACTATGGCTACACCTTC. Protein sequence: CAITSREQLANYGYTF.

This clonotype turned up a few times. For the CDR3, the DNA is TGTGCCAGCAGCGGGGTCGGGACTACCCCCTTCGGGAGACCGTACGAGCAGTACTTC. This encodes CASSGVGTTPFGRPYEQYF. The V call is TRBV7-9, the J call TRBJ2-7; TRBD2 matches 7 bases. Germline V lookup: CDR1 SEHNR, CDR2 FQNEAQ (reference sequence). Unmatched junction bases numbered 23, after V lost 5 bases and J lost 4 bases. The CDR3 length is 19 residues.

This chain uses TRBV4-2 with TRBJ2-7; D remains unclear. There are 15 residues in the CDR3. The germline V gene has CDR1 LGHNA and CDR2 YNFKEQ. The V gene lost 1 base and the J gene lost 2 bases, with 12 bases spanning the gap. For the CDR3, the DNA is TGTGCCAGCAGCCAAGTCTCGGTCGGAGCCTACGAGCAGTACTTC. Protein sequence: CASSQVSVGAYEQYF.

V gene TRBV10-3 combines with J gene TRBJ1-5; D not resolved. The CDR3 extends over 15 amino acids. Germline V CDR1 and CDR2: ENHRY, SYGVKD. V shed 5 bases and J shed 6 bases, with 17 bases lying between them. The CDR3 spells CAISYSTQLRQPQHF. Here the CDR3 DNA reads TGTGCCATCAGTTACTCTACTCAGCTTCGTCAGCCCCAGCATTTT.

The chain uses TRBV7-3 and TRBJ1-1, with D tentatively TRBD1 (5 bases). The germline V gene has CDR1 SGHTA and CDR2 FQGTGA. Trimming left V 5 bases short and J 3 bases short, with 16 bases between. This CDR3 region has 15 residues. DNA of the CDR3: TGTGCCAGCAGCGCCCAACCGGAGGGGCACACTGAAGCTTTCTTT. This gives the protein CASSAQPEGHTEAFF.

The chain has TRBV12-3 or TRBV12-4 and TRBJ2-7; D is uncertain. The CDR3 sequence is 10 residues long. V lost 6 bases and J lost 9, with 9 bases in between. The chain's CDR3 is CASSSSGQYF. Here the CDR3 DNA reads TGTGCCAGCAGCTCCTCCGGGCAGTACTTC.

On this clonotype: Germline and junction disagree at one end, which may indicate a read error. The CDR3 DNA is TGCGCCAGCAGCCCCAATCTAGGGGGAGGGAGCTATGGCTACACCTTC. Encoded protein: CASSPNLGGGSYGYTF. This sequence joins TRBV5-4 and TRBJ1-2, with a possible D match to TRBD1 (6 bases). Germline lookup yields CDR1 SGHNT and CDR2 YYREEE (reference sequence). The CDR3 runs 16 residues. Variable domain in full (rest from reference TRBV5-4 and TRBJ1-2): ETGVTQSPTHLIKTRGQQVTLRCSSQSGHNTVSWYQQALGQGPQFIFQYYREEENGRGNFPPRFSGLQFPNYSSELNVNALELDDSALYLCASSPNLGGGSYGYTFGSGTRLTVV.

This chain links TRBV29-1 with TRBJ2-2; D is unclear. This CDR3 region has 10 residues. CDR1 and CDR2 (germline): SQVTM, ANQGSEA. Trimming stripped 3 bases from V and 10 bases from J, with 6 bases between. CDR3 residues: CSVEMEELFF. The CDR3 region has the DNA TGCAGCGTTGAGATGGAGGAGCTGTTTTTT.

Comment on this clonotype: A single base separates this from a much larger clone, so it may be a read error. The genes are TRBV2 and TRBJ2-7, with D maybe TRBD1 (5 bases). Germline V lookup: CDR1 SNHLY, CDR2 FYNNEI. The ends were cut back, 9 bases at V and 0 bases at J, with 12 bases in the middle. The CDR3 is made up of 13 amino acids. Written as DNA, the CDR3 is TGTGCCAGAAGGGGTTTCGTCTCCTACGAGCAGTACTTC. Protein sequence: CARRGFVSYEQYF.